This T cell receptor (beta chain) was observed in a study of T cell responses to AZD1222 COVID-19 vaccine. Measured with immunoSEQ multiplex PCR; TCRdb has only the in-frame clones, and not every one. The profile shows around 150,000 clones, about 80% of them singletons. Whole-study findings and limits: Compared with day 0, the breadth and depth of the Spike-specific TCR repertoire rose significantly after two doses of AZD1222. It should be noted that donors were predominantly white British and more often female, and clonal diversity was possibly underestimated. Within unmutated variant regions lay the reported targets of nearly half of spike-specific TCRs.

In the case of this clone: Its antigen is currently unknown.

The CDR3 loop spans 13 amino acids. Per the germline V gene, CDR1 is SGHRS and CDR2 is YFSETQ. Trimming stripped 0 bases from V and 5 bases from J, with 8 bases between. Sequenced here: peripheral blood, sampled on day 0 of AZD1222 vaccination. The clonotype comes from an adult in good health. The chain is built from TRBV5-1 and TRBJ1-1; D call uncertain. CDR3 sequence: CASSLDGVTEAFF. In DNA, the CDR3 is TGCGCCAGCAGCTTGGACGGGGTGACTGAAGCTTTCTTT.